The 18 T cell receptor beta chains reported below all come from one sample, sequenced in a study of T-cell memory formation after mild COVID-19. TCRdb fed the 5' RACE reads into MiXCR, producing one record per CDR3 protein. Of roughly 550,000 distinct CDR3 sequences in the sample, 20% were seen once. Input material: PBMCs or a T cell subset sorted from them (not recorded which). The receptor set was obtained from an adult woman who had mild COVID-19 (a few samples of this study predate the infection). Cell type and time point are not known.

V is TRBV12-3 or TRBV12-4 and J is TRBJ2-3; perhaps TRBD1 as D (6 bases). The CDR3 contains 15 residues. V dropped 6 bases and J dropped 2 bases, with 15 bases sitting between them. The chain's CDR3 is CASRPSGQLTDTQYF. CDR3 sequence (DNA): TGTGCCAGCAGACCCTCCGGACAGCTCACAGATACGCAGTATTTT.

The chain recombines TRBV4-2 with TRBJ1-4; 11 nucleotides line up with TRBD1. V lost 0 bases and J lost 7; bases outside the gene matches: 7. Germline V CDR1 and CDR2: LGHNA, YNFKEQ. The CDR3 consists of 17 residues. The CDR3 is CASSQDGAGTGGEKLFF. The CDR3 DNA reads TGTGCCAGCAGCCAAGACGGCGCCGGGACAGGGGGTGAAAAACTGTTTTTT.

The J gene is TRBJ2-1, the V gene TRBV9, with TRBD2 matching over 10 bases. V lost 0 bases, J lost 7 bases, and 4 bases stayed unmatched. The CDR3 extends over 15 amino acids. In germline, CDR1 is SGDLS, CDR2 YYNGEE. Written as DNA, the CDR3 is TGTGCCAGCAGCGTAGAAGCGGGGGGGCGAAATGAGCAGTTCTTC. This encodes CASSVEAGGRNEQFF.

This clonotype has more than one count but fewer than ten. The chain couples TRBV7-9 to TRBJ2-5; D is perhaps TRBD2 (6 bases). Germline CDR1 SEHNR, CDR2 FQNEAQ (reference sequence). With 2 bases removed from V and 1 base from J, the gap between germline ends came to 8 bases. The CDR3 is 14 residues long. The CDR3 here is CASSLMTSQETQYF. As DNA, the CDR3 is TGTGCCAGCAGCTTAATGACTAGCCAAGAGACCCAGTACTTC.

The rearrangement uses TRBV29-1 and TRBJ1-1; unclear D gene. Germline assignment: CDR1 SQVTM and CDR2 ANQGSEA. Deletions cut 3 bases from V and 1 base from J, with 12 bases between. The CDR3 contains 14 residues. CDR3 in DNA: TGCAGCGTTGATGCTGGACTCACGAACACTGAAGCTTTCTTT. Amino acids: CSVDAGLTNTEAFF.

The chain has TRBV6-5 and TRBJ1-5; D may be TRBD1 (5 bases). Germline V lookup: CDR1 MNHEY, CDR2 SVGAGI. The CDR3 runs to 12 residues. Trimming took 6 bases from V and 6 from J, leaving 9 bases between them. The CDR3 nucleotides read TGTGCCAGCAGGTCCCAGGGTCAGCCCCAGCATTTT. Translated: CASRSQGQPQHF.

This clonotype was seen a handful of times. This sequence joins TRBV5-1 and TRBJ2-7, with D perhaps matching TRBD1 or TRBD2 (5 bases each). This CDR3 contains 14 residues. The germline CDR1 and CDR2 sequences are SGHRS and YFSETQ. Trimming removed 4 bases at V and 2 bases at J, with 13 bases between. This CDR3 is CASSMGPETYEQYF. The CDR3 coding sequence is TGCGCCAGCAGCATGGGACCCGAAACCTACGAGCAGTACTTC. The full variable domain, in which reference TRBV5-1 and TRBJ2-7 provide the parts outside the CDR3, is KAGVTQTPRYLIKTRGQQVTLSCSPISGHRSVSWYQQTPGQGLQFLFEYFSETQRNKGNFPGRFSGRQFSNSRSEMNVSTLELGDSALYLCASSMGPETYEQYFGPGTRLTVT.

V and J are TRBV30 and TRBJ2-1; possible D gene TRBD1, 5 bases. Trimming removed 1 base from V and 5 bases from J, with 18 bases in between. Germline V gene lookup returns CDR1 GTSNPN and CDR2 SVGIG (reference sequence). The CDR3 runs 16 residues. The CDR3 DNA reads as TGTGCCTGGAGTGCGAGAGACAGTTCCGCGAACAATGAGCAGTTCTTC. Translation: CAWSARDSSANNEQFF.

This chain connects TRBV7-7 to TRBJ2-1, with a weak D call TRBD1 (5 bases). The V gene lost 5 bases and the J gene lost 2 bases, with 16 bases spanning the gap. CDR1 and CDR2 (germline): SSHAT, FNYEAQ (reference sequence). This CDR3 spans 16 amino acids. The CDR3 DNA is TGTGCCAGCAGCCCCGAAGCTACAGGTCCCTACAATGAGCAGTTCTTC. Translated, it gives CASSPEATGPYNEQFF.

This clonotype turned up a few times. The CDR3 reads CASSFSGVLAASYNEQFF. The CDR3 DNA reads TGTGCCAGCAGCTTTAGCGGCGTACTAGCGGCCTCCTACAATGAGCAGTTCTTC. The J gene is TRBJ2-1, the V gene TRBV7-2; 8 bases map to TRBD2. CDR3 size: 18 residues. Unmatched junction bases numbered 10, after V lost 3 bases and J lost 0 bases. Germline V gives CDR1 SGHTA, CDR2 FQGNSA.

The V and J genes are TRBV12-3 or TRBV12-4 and TRBJ2-3; D is possibly TRBD2 (5 bases). This CDR3 comprises 15 residues. The V end lost 5 bases, the J end lost 5 bases, and 17 bases lay between the germline ends. CDR3 loop: CASSPASTRLDTQYF. CDR3 in DNA: TGTGCCAGCAGTCCCGCTAGCACCCGATTAGATACGCAGTATTTT.

In this sample, this clonotype turned up a few times. CDR3 in DNA: TGCAGTGCTCGGCTAGCGGGAGCCGAGCAGTACTTC. Amino acid sequence: CSARLAGAEQYF. The chain carries TRBV20-1 and TRBJ2-7; the match to TRBD2 covers 10 bases. Germline CDR1 reads DFQATT; CDR2 reads SNEGSKA (reference sequence). The CDR3 length is 12 residues. J lost 6 bases, V lost 5 bases, and 4 bases had no gene match.

The chain recombines TRBV4-3 with TRBJ1-5; perhaps TRBD1 as D (5 bases). V lost 2 bases and J lost 3, with 11 bases in between. The CDR3 is 15 amino acids. Germline V CDR1 and CDR2: LGHNA, YSLEER. The CDR3 bases are TGCGCCAGCAGCCAACACCGGGACGCCAATCAGCCCCAGCATTTT. Its protein product is CASSQHRDANQPQHF.

The CDR3 DNA is TGTGCCAGTAGTACTCCGGTTTGGGGCTACACCTTC. Translation gives CASSTPVWGYTF. This chain uses TRBV19 with TRBJ1-2; no clear D. The CDR3 spans 12 residues. Trimming stripped 4 bases from V and 8 bases from J, with 11 bases between. CDR1 is LNHDA, CDR2 SQIVND, per germline (reference sequence).

The rearrangement joins TRBV3-1 to TRBJ1-2, with 8 bases identical to TRBD1. V shed 0 bases, J shed 2 bases, and the junction held 5 bases outside the gene matches. This CDR3 is 16 amino acids long. Germline V gene lookup returns CDR1 LGHDT and CDR2 YNNKEL (reference sequence). The CDR3 loop reads CASSQERSGGNYGYTF. CDR3 bases: TGTGCCAGCAGCCAAGAACGATCAGGGGGCAACTATGGCTACACCTTC.

In this sample, this clonotype turned up a few times. The CDR3 sequence: CSAKWAGESPDTQYF. In DNA, the CDR3 is TGCAGTGCTAAGTGGGCGGGAGAGAGCCCAGATACGCAGTATTTT. The rearrangement links TRBV20-1 to TRBJ2-3, with 7 bases identical to TRBD2. V lost 4 bases and J lost 4; bases outside the gene matches: 11. From germline, CDR1 is DFQATT and CDR2 SNEGSKA (reference sequence). The CDR3 runs to 15 residues.

The chain uses TRBV14 and TRBJ2-7, with a possible D match to TRBD1 (5 bases). This CDR3 spans 16 amino acids. Trimming cost V 1 base and J 0 bases, with 13 bases left between them. Looked up from germline, CDR1 is SGHDN and CDR2 is FVKESK. The CDR3 coding sequence is TGTGCCAGCAGCCAAGGAGCTGCAGGGCCCTCCTACGAGCAGTACTTC. It is translated as CASSQGAAGPSYEQYF.

V and J are TRBV6-5 and TRBJ2-1; D remains unclear. The CDR3 runs to 12 residues. Germline V gives CDR1 MNHEY, CDR2 SVGAGI. The V end was cut by 7 bases, the J end by 0 bases, with 4 bases between. The CDR3 is CASMGSYNEQFF. CDR3 in DNA: TGTGCCAGCATGGGCTCCTACAATGAGCAGTTCTTC.